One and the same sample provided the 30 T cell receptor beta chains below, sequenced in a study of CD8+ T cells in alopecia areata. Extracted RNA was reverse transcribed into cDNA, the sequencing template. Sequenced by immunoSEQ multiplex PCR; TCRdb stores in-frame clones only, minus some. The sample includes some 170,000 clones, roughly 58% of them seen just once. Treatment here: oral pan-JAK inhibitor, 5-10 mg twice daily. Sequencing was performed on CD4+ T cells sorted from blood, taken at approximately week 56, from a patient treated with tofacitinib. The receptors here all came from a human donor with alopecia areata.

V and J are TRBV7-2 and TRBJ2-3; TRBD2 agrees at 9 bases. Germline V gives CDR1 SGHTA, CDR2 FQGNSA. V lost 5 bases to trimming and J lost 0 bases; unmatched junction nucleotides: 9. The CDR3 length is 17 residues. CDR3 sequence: CASSLGAGGLSTDTQYF. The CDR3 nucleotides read TGTGCCAGCAGCCTGGGTGCGGGGGGGCTGAGCACAGATACGCAGTATTTT.

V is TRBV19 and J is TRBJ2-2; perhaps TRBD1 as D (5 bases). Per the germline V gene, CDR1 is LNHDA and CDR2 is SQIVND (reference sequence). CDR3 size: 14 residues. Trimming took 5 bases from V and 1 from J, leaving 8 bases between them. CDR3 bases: TGTGCCAGTAGTCAGGGAAGGAACACCGGGGAGCTGTTTTTT. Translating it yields CASSQGRNTGELFF.

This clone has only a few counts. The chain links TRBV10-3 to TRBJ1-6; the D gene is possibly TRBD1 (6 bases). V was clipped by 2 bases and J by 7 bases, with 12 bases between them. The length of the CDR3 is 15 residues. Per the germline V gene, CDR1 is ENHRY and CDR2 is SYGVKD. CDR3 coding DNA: TGTGCCATCAGTGAGAGAACAGGGCAAAATTCACCCCTCCACTTT. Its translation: CAISERTGQNSPLHF.

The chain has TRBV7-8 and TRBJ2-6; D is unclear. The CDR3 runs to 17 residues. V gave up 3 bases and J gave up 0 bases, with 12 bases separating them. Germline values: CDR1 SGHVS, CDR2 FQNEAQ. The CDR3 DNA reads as TGTGCCAGCAGCTTTGGCAGAATACTCTCTGGGGCCAACGTCCTGACTTTC. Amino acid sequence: CASSFGRILSGANVLTF.

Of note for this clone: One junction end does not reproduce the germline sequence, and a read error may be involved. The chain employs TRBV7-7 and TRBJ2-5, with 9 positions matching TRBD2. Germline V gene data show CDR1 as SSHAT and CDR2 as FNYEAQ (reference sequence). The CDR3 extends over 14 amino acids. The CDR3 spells CASSPRGGLETQYF. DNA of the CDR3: TGTGCTAGCAGCCCGCGGGGGGGCCTAGAGACCCAGTACTTC.

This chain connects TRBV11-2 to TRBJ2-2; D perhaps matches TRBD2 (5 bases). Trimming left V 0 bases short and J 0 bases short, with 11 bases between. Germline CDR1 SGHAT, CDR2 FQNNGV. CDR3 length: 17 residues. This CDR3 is CASSLDFLATNTGELFF. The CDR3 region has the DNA TGTGCCAGCAGCTTAGACTTCCTAGCAACGAACACCGGGGAGCTGTTTTTT.

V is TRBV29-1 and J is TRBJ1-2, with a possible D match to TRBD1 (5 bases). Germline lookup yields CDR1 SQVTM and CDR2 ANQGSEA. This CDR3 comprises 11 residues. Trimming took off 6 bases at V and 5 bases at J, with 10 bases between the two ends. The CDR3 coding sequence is TGCAGCGTCTTATGGGGGTATGGCTACACCTTC. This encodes CSVLWGYGYTF.

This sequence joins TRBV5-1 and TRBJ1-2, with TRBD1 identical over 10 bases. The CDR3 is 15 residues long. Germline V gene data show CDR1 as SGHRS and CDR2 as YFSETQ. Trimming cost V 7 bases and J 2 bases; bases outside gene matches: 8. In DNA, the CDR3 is TGCGCCAGCGATACCGGGACAGGGGACAACTATGGCTACACCTTC. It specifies CASDTGTGDNYGYTF.

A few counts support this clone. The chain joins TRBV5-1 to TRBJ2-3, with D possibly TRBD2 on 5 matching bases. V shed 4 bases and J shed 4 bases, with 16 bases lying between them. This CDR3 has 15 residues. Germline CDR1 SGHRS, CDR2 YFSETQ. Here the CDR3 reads CASSRRTPSADTQYF. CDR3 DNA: TGCGCCAGCAGCCGCCGGACTCCCAGCGCAGATACGCAGTATTTT. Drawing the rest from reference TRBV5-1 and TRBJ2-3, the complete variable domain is KAGVTQTPRYLIKTRGQQVTLSCSPISGHRSVSWYQQTPGQGLQFLFEYFSETQRNKGNFPGRFSGRQFSNSRSEMNVSTLELGDSALYLCASSRRTPSADTQYFGPGTRLTVL.

The CDR3 reads CSVEDPWAGGSQYEQYF. As DNA, the CDR3 is TGCAGCGTTGAAGATCCCTGGGCAGGAGGCAGCCAATACGAGCAGTACTTC. This chain joins TRBV29-1 and TRBJ2-7; D is perhaps TRBD2 (5 bases). The germline gives CDR1 SQVTM, CDR2 ANQGSEA. V lost 0 bases and J 4 bases, leaving 22 bases between the germline ends. This CDR3 is 17 amino acids long.

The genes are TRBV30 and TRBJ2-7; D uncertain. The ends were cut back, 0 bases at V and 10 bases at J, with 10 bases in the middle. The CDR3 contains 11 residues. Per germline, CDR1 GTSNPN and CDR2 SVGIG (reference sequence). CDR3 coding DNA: TGTGCCTGGAGTGTACGGGCGGCCCAGTACTTC. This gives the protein CAWSVRAAQYF. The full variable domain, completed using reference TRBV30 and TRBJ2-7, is SQTIHQWPATLVQPVGSPLSLECTVEGTSNPNLYWYRQAAGRGLQLLFYSVGIGQISSEVPQNLSASRPQDRQFILSSKKLLLSDSGFYLCAWSVRAAQYFGPGTRLTVT.

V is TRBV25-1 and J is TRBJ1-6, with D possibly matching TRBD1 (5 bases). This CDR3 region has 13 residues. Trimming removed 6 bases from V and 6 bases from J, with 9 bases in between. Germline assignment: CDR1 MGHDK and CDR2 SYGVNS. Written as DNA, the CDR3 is TGTGCCAGCAGCTCAGGGCCTAATTCACCCCTCCACTTT. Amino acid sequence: CASSSGPNSPLHF.

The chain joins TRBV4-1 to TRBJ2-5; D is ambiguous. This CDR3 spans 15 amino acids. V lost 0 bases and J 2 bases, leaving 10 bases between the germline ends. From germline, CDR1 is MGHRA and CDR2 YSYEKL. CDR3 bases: TGCGCCAGCAGCCAAGATTGGACCCGTCAAGAGACCCAGTACTTC. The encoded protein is CASSQDWTRQETQYF.

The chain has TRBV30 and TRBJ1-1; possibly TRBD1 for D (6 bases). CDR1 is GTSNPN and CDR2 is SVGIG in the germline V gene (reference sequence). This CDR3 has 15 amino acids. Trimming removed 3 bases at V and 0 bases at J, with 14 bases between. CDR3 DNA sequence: TGTGCCTGGAGCCCCAGGGGCGGGATGAACACTGAAGCTTTCTTT. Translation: CAWSPRGGMNTEAFF.

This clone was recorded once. The CDR3 sequence: CASSAMTGKETQYF. The CDR3 DNA follows: TGCGCCAGCAGCGCGATGACAGGGAAAGAGACCCAGTACTTC. This chain joins TRBV5-1 and TRBJ2-5; 7 nucleotides agree with TRBD1. This CDR3 is built from 14 residues. The germline gives CDR1 SGHRS, CDR2 YFSETQ. Trimming removed 4 bases from V and 3 bases from J; junction bases left unmatched: 6.

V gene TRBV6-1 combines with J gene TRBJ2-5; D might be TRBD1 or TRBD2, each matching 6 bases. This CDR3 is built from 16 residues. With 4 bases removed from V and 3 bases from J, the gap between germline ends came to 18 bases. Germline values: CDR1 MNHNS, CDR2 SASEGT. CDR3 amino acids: CASSVTPGGGKETQYF. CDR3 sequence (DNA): TGTGCCAGCAGTGTTACCCCCGGGGGCGGCAAAGAGACCCAGTACTTC.

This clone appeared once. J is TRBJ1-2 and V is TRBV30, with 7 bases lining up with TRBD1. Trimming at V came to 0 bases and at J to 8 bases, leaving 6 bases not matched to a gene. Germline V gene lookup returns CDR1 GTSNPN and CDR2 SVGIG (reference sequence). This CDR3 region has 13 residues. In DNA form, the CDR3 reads TGTGCCTGGAGTGTTGAGGGGGCGCAGGGCTACACCTTC. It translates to CAWSVEGAQGYTF.

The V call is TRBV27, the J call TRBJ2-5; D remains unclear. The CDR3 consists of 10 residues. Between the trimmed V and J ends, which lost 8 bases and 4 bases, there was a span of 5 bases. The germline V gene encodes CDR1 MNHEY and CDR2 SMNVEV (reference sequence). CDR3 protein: CASGRETQYF. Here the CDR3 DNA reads TGTGCCAGCGGACGAGAGACCCAGTACTTC.

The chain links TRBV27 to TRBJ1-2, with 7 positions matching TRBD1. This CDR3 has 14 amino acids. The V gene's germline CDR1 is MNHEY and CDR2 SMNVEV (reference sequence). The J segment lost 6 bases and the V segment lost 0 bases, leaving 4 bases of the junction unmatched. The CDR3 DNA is TGTGCCAGCAGTTTATCGAACAGGGGAAATGGCTACACCTTC. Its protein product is CASSLSNRGNGYTF.

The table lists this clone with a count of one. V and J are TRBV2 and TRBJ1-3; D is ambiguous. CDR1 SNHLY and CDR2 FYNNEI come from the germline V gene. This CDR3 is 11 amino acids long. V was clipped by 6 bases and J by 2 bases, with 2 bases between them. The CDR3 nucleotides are TGTGCCAGCAGGGCTGGAAACACCATATATTTT. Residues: CASRAGNTIYF. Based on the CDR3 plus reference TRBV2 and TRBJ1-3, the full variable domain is EPEVTQTPSHQVTQMGQEVILRCVPISNHLYFYWYRQILGQKVEFLVSFYNNEISEKSEIFDDQFSVERPDGSNFTLKIRSTKLEDSAMYFCASRAGNTIYFGEGSWLTVV.

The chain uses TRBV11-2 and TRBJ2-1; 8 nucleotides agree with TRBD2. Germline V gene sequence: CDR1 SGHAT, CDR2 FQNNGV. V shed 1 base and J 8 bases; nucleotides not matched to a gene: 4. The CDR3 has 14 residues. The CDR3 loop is CASSLVSGRDEQFF. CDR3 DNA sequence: TGTGCCAGCAGCTTAGTGTCCGGGAGGGATGAGCAGTTCTTC.

The CDR3 sequence is CASSPLFSGANVLTF. Written as DNA, the CDR3 is TGTGCCAGCAGTCCTTTATTCTCTGGGGCCAACGTCCTGACTTTC. The chain links TRBV6-5 to TRBJ2-6, with D unresolved. This CDR3 has 15 residues. CDR1 is MNHEY and CDR2 is SVGAGI in the germline V gene. The V and J ends lost 5 bases and 0 bases respectively, with 8 bases between them.

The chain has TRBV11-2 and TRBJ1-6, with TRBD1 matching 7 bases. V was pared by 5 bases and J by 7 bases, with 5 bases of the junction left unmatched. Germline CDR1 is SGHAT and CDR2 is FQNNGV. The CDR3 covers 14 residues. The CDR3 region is CASSTRQGNSPLHF. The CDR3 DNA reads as TGTGCCAGCAGCACCCGACAGGGCAATTCACCCCTCCACTTT.

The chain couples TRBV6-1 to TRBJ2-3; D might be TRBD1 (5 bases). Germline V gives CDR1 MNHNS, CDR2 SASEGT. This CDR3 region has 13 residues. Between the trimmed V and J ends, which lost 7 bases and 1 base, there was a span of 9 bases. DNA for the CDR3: TGTGCCAGCATAGCAGGGCGCACAGATACGCAGTATTTT. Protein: CASIAGRTDTQYF.

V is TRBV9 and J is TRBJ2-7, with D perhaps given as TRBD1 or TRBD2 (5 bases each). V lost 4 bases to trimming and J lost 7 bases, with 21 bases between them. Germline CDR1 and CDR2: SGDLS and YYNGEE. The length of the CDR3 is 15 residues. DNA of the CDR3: TGTGCCAGCAGCCCCTGGGGACGGACGATGGGGGAGCAGTACTTC. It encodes CASSPWGRTMGEQYF.

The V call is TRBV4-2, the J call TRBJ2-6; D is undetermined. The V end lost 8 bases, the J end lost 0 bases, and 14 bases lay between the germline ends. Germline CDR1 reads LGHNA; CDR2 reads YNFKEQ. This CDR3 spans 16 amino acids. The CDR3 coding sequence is TGTGCCAGCCGGCAACCGGCCACCTCTGGGGCCAACGTCCTGACTTTC. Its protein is CASRQPATSGANVLTF.

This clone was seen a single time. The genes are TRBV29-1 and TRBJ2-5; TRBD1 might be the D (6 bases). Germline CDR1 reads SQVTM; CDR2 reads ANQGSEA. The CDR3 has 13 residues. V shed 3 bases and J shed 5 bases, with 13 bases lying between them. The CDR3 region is CSVEGTMGETQYF. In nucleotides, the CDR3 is TGCAGCGTTGAGGGGACAATGGGGGAGACCCAGTACTTC.

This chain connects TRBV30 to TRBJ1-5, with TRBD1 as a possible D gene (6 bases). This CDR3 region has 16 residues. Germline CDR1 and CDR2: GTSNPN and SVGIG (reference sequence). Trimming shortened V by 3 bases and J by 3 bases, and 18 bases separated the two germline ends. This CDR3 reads CAWSLLTGGANQPQHF. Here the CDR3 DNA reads TGTGCCTGGAGCCTCCTTACCGGGGGCGCCAATCAGCCCCAGCATTTT.

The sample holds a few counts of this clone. The CDR3 DNA reads as TGTGCCAGCAGCTCTCAGGTCTACTCAACCTACGAGCAGTACTTC. This translates into CASSSQVYSTYEQYF. The chain employs TRBV7-9 and TRBJ2-7; D is unresolved. The V and J ends lost 4 bases and 2 bases respectively, with 15 bases between them. The CDR3 runs to 15 residues. The germline V gene encodes CDR1 SEHNR and CDR2 FQNEAQ (reference sequence).

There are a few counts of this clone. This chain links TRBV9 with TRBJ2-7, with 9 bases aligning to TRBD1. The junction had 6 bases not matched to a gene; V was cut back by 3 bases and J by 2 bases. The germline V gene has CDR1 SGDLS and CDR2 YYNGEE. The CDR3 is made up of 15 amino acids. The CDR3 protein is CASSGQGQGPYEQYF. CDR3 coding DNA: TGTGCCAGCAGCGGACAGGGACAGGGTCCCTACGAGCAGTACTTC. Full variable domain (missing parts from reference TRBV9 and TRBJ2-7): DSGVTQTPKHLITATGQRVTLRCSPRSGDLSVYWYQQSLDQGLQFLIQYYNGEERAKGNILERFSAQQFPDLHSELNLSSLELGDSALYFCASSGQGQGPYEQYFGPGTRLTVT.